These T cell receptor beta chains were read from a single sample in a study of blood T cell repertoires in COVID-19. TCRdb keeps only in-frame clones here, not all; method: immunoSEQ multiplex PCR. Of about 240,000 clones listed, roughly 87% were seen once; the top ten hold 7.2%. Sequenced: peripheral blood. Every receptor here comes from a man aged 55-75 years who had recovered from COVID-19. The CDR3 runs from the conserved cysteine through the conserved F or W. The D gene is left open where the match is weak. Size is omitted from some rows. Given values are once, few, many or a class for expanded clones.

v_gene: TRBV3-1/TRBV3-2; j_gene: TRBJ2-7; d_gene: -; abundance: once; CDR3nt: TGTGCCAGCTCTCCTCGACTAGACTCGCGCGAGCAGTACTTC; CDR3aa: CASSPRLDSREQYF
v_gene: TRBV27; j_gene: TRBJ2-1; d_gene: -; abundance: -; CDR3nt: TGTGCCAGCAGTTTGCGAGGGTCGGTCTACAATGAGCAGTTCTTC; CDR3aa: CASSLRGSVYNEQFF
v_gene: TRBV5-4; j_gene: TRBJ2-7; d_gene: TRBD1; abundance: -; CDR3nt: TGTGCCAGCAGCTTTGGGACAGGGGCCTACGAGCAGTACTTC; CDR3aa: CASSFGTGAYEQYF
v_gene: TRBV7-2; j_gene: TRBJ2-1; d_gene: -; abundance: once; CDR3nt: TGTGCCAGCAGCTTAGGTCCACTGGCCTACAATGAGCAGTTCTTC; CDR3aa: CASSLGPLAYNEQFF
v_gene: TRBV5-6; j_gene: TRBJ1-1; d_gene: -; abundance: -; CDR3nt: TGTGCCAGCAGCTTACCACGATATCTGGGGTCAGGGGCGCAGGGTGAAGCTTTCTTT; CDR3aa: CASSLPRYLGSGAQGEAFF
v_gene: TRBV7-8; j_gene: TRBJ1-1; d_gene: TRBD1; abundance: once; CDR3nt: TGTGCCAGCAGCCGGGACAGGGTGGGAACTGAAGCTTTCTTT; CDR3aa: CASSRDRVGTEAFF
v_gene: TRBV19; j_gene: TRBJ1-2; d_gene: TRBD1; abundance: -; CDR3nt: TGTGCCAGTAGTATCGGACAGGGGGGCTATGGCTACACCTTC; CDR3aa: CASSIGQGGYGYTF
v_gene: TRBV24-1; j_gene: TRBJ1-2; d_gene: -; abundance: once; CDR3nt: TGTGCCACCAGTGATTCACCGACAGTCAGCTATGGCTACACCTTC; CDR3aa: CATSDSPTVSYGYTF
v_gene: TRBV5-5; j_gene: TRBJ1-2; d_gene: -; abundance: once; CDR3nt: TGTGCCAGCAGCTTGGCAGGGATCTACGGCTACACCTTC; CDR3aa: CASSLAGIYGYTF
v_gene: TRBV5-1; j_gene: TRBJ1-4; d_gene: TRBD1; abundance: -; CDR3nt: TGCGCCAGCAGCGACCCGGGACAGGGGGCGCCTACTAATGAAAAACTGTTTTTT; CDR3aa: CASSDPGQGAPTNEKLFF
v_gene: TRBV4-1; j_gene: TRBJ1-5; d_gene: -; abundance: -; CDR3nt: TGCGCCAGCAGCCAAGCCCCGCGGGGTTCGGGCCAGCCCCAGCATTTT; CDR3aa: CASSQAPRGSGQPQHF
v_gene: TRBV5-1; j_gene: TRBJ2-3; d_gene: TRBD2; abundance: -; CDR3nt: TGCGCCAGCAGCTTAGCGGGGGGGAGCACAGATACGCAGTATTTT; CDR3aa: CASSLAGGSTDTQYF
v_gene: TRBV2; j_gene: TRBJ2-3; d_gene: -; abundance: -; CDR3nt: TGTGCCAGCAGTGAGACTGGAAATACGCAGTATTTT; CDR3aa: CASSETGNTQYF
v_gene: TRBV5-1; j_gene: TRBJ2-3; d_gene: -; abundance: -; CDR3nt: TGCGCCAGCACCAGGGGTTCTAGCACAGATACGCAGTATTTT; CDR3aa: CASTRGSSTDTQYF
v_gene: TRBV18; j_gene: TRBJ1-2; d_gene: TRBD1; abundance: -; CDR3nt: TGTGCCAGCTCACCGTTACGGTTCCGACAGGGGGCGCTTGCTTTGTACTATGGCTACACCTTC; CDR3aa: CASSPLRFRQGALALYYGYTF
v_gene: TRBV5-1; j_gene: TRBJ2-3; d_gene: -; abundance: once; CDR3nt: TGCGCCAGCAGCTTGGGAGGGCACGATACGCAGTATTTT; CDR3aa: CASSLGGHDTQYF
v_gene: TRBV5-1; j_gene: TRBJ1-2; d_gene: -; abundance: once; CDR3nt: TGCGCCAGCAGCTCCAAGTTTGGCGGGGGTGGCTATGGCTACACCTTC; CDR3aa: CASSSKFGGGGYGYTF
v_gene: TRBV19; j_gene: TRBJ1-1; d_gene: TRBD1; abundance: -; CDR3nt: TGTGCCAGTAGTAACCCCGGACAGGGGGGCACCCGAGCTTTCTTT; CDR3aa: CASSNPGQGGTRAFF
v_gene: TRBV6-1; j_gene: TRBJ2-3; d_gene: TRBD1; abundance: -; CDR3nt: TGTGCCAGCAGTGCACGCCGGACAGGGTCCGCAGATACGCAGTATTTT; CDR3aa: CASSARRTGSADTQYF
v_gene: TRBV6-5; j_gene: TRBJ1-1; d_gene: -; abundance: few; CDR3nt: TGTGCCAGCAGTTTCTGGGCCGGGGCTGAAGCTTTCTTT; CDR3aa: CASSFWAGAEAFF
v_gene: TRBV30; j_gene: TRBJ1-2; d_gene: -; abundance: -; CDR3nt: TGTGCCTGGGCCAGGGATTTTGACTATGGCTACACCTTC; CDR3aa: CAWARDFDYGYTF
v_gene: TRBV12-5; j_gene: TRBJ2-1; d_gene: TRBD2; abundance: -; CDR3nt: TGTGCTAGTGGTTTGCCCATCGGGGGGGACGGTGAGCAGTTCTTC; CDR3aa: CASGLPIGGDGEQFF
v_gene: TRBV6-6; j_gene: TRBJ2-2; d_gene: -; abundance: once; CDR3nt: TGTGCCAGCTATTCCGGGGAGCTGTTTTTT; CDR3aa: CASYSGELFF
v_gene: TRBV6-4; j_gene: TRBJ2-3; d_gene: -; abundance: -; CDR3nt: TGTGCCAGCAGTGACGGCGGCATCGCAGATACGCAGTATTTT; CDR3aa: CASSDGGIADTQYF
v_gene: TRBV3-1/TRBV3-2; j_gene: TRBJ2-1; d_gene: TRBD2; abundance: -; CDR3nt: TGTGCCAGCAGCCAAGGCCCCTCACTACAGCGGGGGGGCTCCTACAATGAGCAGTTCTTC; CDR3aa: CASSQGPSLQRGGSYNEQFF
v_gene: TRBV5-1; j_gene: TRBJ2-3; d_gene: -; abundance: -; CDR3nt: TGCGCCAGCAGCTTGGGGGCGGCGGGTCCAGATACGCAGTATTTT; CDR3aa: CASSLGAAGPDTQYF
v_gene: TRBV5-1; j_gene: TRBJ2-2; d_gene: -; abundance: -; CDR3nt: TGCGCCAGCAGCTTGAGGCAGGGGAACACCGGGGAGCTGTTTTTT; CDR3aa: CASSLRQGNTGELFF
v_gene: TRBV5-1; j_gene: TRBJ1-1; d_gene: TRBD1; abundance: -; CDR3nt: TGCGCCAGCAACTCCCCCGGGACAGAGGCTGAAGCTTTCTTT; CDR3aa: CASNSPGTEAEAFF
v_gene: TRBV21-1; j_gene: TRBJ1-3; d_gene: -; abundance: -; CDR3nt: TGTGCCAGCAGCGATAACACCTGCTCTGGAAACACCATATATTTT; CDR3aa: CASSDNTCSGNTIYF
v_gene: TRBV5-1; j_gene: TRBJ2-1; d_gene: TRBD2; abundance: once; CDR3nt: TGCGCCAGCAGCTTAACCGGGACTAGGCAGCAGTTCTTC; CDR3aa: CASSLTGTRQQFF
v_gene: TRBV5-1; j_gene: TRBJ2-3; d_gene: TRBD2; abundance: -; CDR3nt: TGCGCCAGCAGCGGGGGACTAGCGGGGCTCACAGATACGCAGTATTTT; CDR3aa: CASSGGLAGLTDTQYF
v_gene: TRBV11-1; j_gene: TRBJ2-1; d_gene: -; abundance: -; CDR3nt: TGTGCCAGCAGCTTAGAGACAGGCAAGCAGTTCTTC; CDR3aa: CASSLETGKQFF
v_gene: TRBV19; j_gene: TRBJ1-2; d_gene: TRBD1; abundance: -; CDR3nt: TGTGCCAGTAGTACAACAGGGGGCAACACCTTC; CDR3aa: CASSTTGGNTF
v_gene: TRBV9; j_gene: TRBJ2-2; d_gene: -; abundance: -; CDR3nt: TGTGCCAGCAGCCTTCACGAGGAGGAGTACGGGGAGCTGTTTTTT; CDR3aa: CASSLHEEEYGELFF
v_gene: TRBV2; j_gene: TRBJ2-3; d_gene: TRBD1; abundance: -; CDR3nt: TGTGCCAGCTTACCTCGAGGTCGGGACAGGGGGCTCACAGATACGCAGTATTTT; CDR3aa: CASLPRGRDRGLTDTQYF
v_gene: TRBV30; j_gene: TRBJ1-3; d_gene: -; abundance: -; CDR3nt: TGTGCCTGGACGGGACTTTTCTCTGGAAACACCATATATTTT; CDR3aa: CAWTGLFSGNTIYF
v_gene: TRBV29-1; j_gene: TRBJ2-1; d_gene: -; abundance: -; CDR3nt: TGCAGCGGGATTGGGTCTAGCTTATTCAGTGAGCAGTTCTTC; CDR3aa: CSGIGSSLFSEQFF
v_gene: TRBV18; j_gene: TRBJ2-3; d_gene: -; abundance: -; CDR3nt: TGTGCCAGCTCCACGGGGGTCTCAGATACGCAGTATTTT; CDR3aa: CASSTGVSDTQYF
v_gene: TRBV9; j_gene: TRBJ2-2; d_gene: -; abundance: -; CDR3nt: TGTGCCAGCAGCGCCCTCCTATCGGTAGAGCTGTTTTTT; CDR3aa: CASSALLSVELFF
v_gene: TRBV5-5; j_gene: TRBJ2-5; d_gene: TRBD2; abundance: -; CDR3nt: TGTGCCAGCAGCTCGGGACTAGCGGGGGACTTCTACCAAGAGACCCAGTACTTC; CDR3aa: CASSSGLAGDFYQETQYF
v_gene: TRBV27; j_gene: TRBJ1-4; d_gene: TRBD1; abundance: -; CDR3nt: TGTGCCAGCAGTATAGGACAGGGGGTAGAAAAACTGTTTTTT; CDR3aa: CASSIGQGVEKLFF
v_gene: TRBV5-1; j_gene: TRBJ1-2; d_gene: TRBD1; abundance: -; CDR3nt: TGCGCCAGCAGCCAGGAACTTGACAGGGGGGTCTATGGCTACACCTTC; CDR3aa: CASSQELDRGVYGYTF
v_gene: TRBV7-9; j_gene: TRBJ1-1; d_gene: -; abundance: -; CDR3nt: TGTGCCAGCAGCTTAGTCAGGGGTTGGGGCACTGAAGCTTTCTTT; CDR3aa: CASSLVRGWGTEAFF
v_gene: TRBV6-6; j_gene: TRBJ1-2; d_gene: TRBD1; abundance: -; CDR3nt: TGTGCCACGGGGACAGGGAACTATGGCTACACCTTC; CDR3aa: CATGTGNYGYTF
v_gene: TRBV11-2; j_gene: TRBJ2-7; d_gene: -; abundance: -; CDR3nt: TGTGCCAGCAGCCCGGACATGGAGCAGTACTTC; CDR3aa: CASSPDMEQYF
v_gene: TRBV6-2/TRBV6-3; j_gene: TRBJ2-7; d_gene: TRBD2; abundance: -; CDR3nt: TGTGCCAGCAGCACTACCGGACTAGCTAGCGACGAGCAGTACTTC; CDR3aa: CASSTTGLASDEQYF
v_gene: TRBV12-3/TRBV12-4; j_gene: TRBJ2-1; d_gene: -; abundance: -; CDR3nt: TGTGCCAGCAGTTTAAGGCTAGCCAATGAGCAGTTCTTC; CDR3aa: CASSLRLANEQFF
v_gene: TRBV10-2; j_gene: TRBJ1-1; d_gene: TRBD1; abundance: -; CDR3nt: TGCGCCAGCGGGGACAGGGTCACTGAAGCTTTCTTT; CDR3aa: CASGDRVTEAFF
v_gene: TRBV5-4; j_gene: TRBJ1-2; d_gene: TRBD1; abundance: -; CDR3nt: TGTGCCAGCAGCTTGTATCGGACAGGGGGGAACTATGGCTACACCTTC; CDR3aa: CASSLYRTGGNYGYTF
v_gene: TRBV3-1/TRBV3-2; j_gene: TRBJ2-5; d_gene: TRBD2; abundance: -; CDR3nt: TGTGCCAGCAGCCATCGACTAGCGAACCGAGAGACCCAGTACTTC; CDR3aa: CASSHRLANRETQYF
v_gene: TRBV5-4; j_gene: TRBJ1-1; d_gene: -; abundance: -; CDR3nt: TGTGCCAGCAGCTTGGACGGCGGCGGTAAAGCTTTCTTT; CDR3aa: CASSLDGGGKAFF
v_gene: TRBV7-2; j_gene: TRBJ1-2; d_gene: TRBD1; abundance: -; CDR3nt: TGTGCCAGCAGCTCGTCTCCGGGACAGAGCTATGGCTACACCTTC; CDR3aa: CASSSSPGQSYGYTF